Below, 12 T cell receptor beta chains from the same sample are listed, as sequenced in a study of T cells in localized non-small cell lung cancer. Generated by immunoSEQ multiplex PCR, the TCRdb table keeps only in-frame clones and is missing some. The sample yields a few thousand clones, about 20% seen once. The sample here was lung tumor tissue, taken before any cancer treatment. These receptors were taken from a male donor at least 60 years old with stage II lung adenocarcinoma.

This clone was detected a few times. The chain is built from TRBV6-8 and TRBJ2-4, with D possibly TRBD2 on 6 matching bases. V was pared by 4 bases and J by 0 bases, with 13 bases between. In germline, CDR1 is MNHGY, CDR2 SAAAGT. This CDR3 is built from 16 residues. The CDR3, as DNA: TGTGCCAGCAGTTTACGGGAGAGGATAGCCAAAAACATTCAGTACTTC. Amino acids: CASSLRERIAKNIQYF.

This clone is medium-sized. J is TRBJ1-2 and V is TRBV11-3; possibly TRBD1 for D (5 bases). V was clipped by 5 bases and J by 8 bases, with 24 bases between them. From germline, CDR1 is SGHNT and CDR2 YENEEA. The CDR3 contains 16 residues. CDR3 nucleotide sequence: TGTGCCAGCAGCCGTCCACAGGCATGGGGGGGTGGAGGCTACACCTTC. Residues: CASSRPQAWGGGGYTF.

The table lists this clone with a few counts. The rearrangement links TRBV6-8 to TRBJ2-1, with D possibly being TRBD2 (6 bases). V gave up 9 bases and J gave up 7 bases, with 13 bases separating them. The germline V gene has CDR1 MNHGY and CDR2 SAAAGT. This CDR3 is 12 amino acids long. Here the CDR3 reads CASAGWSNEQFF. The CDR3 DNA is TGTGCCAGTGCGGGGTGGTCAAATGAGCAGTTCTTC.

The genes are TRBV6-7 and TRBJ2-7; D may be TRBD1 or TRBD2 (5 bases each). TRBV6-7 is an ORF; its function is uncertain. The V gene lost 4 bases and the J gene lost 7 bases, with 26 bases spanning the gap. The CDR3 length is 17 residues. CDR3 protein: CASSSVIGAPMLGEQYF. CDR3 bases: TGTGCCAGCAGTTCCGTTATCGGGGCCCCGATGTTAGGGGAGCAGTACTTC.

This clone was seen a handful of times. This chain uses TRBV12-5 with TRBJ1-1; TRBD1 is a possible D gene (6 bases). This CDR3 region has 13 residues. Per the germline V gene, CDR1 is LGHNT and CDR2 is FRNRAP. The CDR3 sequence is CASTKQGRTEAFF. The CDR3 region has the DNA TGTGCCAGCACCAAACAGGGAAGGACTGAAGCTTTCTTT. Drawing the rest from reference TRBV12-5 and TRBJ1-1, the complete variable domain is DARVTQTPRHKVTEMGQEVTMRCQPILGHNTVFWYRQTMMQGLELLAYFRNRAPLDDSGMPKDRFSAEMPDATLATLKIQPSEPRDSAVYFCASTKQGRTEAFFGQGTRLTVV.

This clone counts as medium-sized. This chain links TRBV6-8 with TRBJ2-7; TRBD1 might be the D (6 bases). With 2 bases removed from V and 5 bases from J, the gap between germline ends came to 22 bases. Germline CDR1 and CDR2: MNHGY and SAAAGT. The CDR3 consists of 17 residues. DNA of the CDR3: TGTGCCAGCAGTTACGTCTACCCCCGCCGGGACAAGGACGAGCAGTACTTC. It encodes CASSYVYPRRDKDEQYF.

The chain has TRBV11-3 and TRBJ1-4; 8 bases are a match to TRBD1. The V and J ends lost 5 bases and 1 base, in that order; junction bases with no gene match: 9. This CDR3 spans 17 amino acids. Per the germline V gene, CDR1 is SGHNT and CDR2 is YENEEA. The CDR3 loop reads CASSRPTGTGTNEKLFF. The DNA for the CDR3 is TGTGCCAGCAGCCGGCCCACCGGGACAGGAACTAATGAAAAACTGTTTTTT.

The CDR3 nucleotides are TGTGCCAGCCATACGGACAGATACCATCCCAGCTACACCTTC. Translated, it gives CASHTDRYHPSYTF. The chain joins TRBV9 to TRBJ1-2; D is perhaps TRBD1 (6 bases). Trimming cost V 7 bases and J 9 bases, with 22 bases left between them. The CDR3 runs to 14 residues. Germline assignment: CDR1 SGDLS and CDR2 YYNGEE.

In this sample, this clone turned up a few times. V is TRBV6-8 and J is TRBJ2-2; D perhaps matches TRBD2 (5 bases). This CDR3 is 12 amino acids long. V lost 5 bases and J 8 bases, leaving 9 bases between the germline ends. Looked up from germline, CDR1 is MNHGY and CDR2 is SAAAGT. This chain's CDR3 is CASSDEGGELFF. CDR3 nucleotide sequence: TGTGCCAGCAGTGACGAGGGAGGGGAGCTGTTTTTT.

The gene calls are TRBV11-3 and TRBJ2-5; TRBD2 is a possible D gene (5 bases). Looked up from germline, CDR1 is SGHNT and CDR2 is YENEEA. V lost 5 bases and J lost 0, with 10 bases in between. This CDR3 has 14 amino acids. The CDR3 loop reads CASSRGSNQETQYF. The CDR3 DNA follows: TGTGCCAGCAGCCGGGGATCCAACCAAGAGACCCAGTACTTC.

The chain recombines TRBV1 with TRBJ1-2. TRBV1 is reported as a pseudogene. The length of the CDR3 is 15 residues. For the CDR3, the DNA is TGCACCAGCAGCCCCATCAAGGGCGGGAACTATGGCTACACCTTC. Translated, it gives CTSSPIKGGNYGYTF.

DNA of the CDR3: TGCGCCAGCAAGCGGGACCGTAACGTCTATGGCTACACCTTC. This sequence encodes CASKRDRNVYGYTF. This chain joins TRBV10-2 and TRBJ1-2; D is possibly TRBD1 (5 bases). The ends were cut back, 7 bases at V and 4 bases at J, with 16 bases in the middle. This CDR3 region has 14 residues. In germline, CDR1 is WSHSY, CDR2 SAAADI.